The 21 T cell receptor beta chains below come from one sample, sequenced in a study of T cell repertoires in cytomegalovirus infection. TCRdb reanalysed the reads using MiXCR and keeps one entry per CDR3 protein. The table lists 80,000 or so distinct CDR3 sequences, approximately 39% of them singletons. The antigens of these receptors remain unknown. The source material was CD8+ T cells from cultured PBMCs, sampled from culture after CMV antigen stimulation. These receptor sequences come from a human donor in good health (CMV status not recorded). Some clones in this sample may be carry-over from other donors' samples.

This clonotype was seen only a few times. This chain uses TRBV7-6 with TRBJ1-1, with D maybe TRBD1 (5 bases). CDR3 size: 13 residues. V lost 3 bases, J lost 5 bases, and 10 bases lay in between. CDR1 and CDR2 (germline): SGHVS, FNYEAQ. The CDR3 protein is CASSFRQPTEAFF. The CDR3, as DNA: TGTGCCAGCAGCTTTCGACAGCCGACTGAAGCTTTCTTT.

This clonotype was observed a few times. The chain employs TRBV19 and TRBJ1-2, with 9 bases lining up with TRBD1. In germline, CDR1 is LNHDA, CDR2 SQIVND (reference sequence). This CDR3 contains 17 residues. Trimming at V came to 8 bases and at J to 3 bases, leaving 16 bases not matched to a gene. The DNA of the CDR3 is TGTGCCAGTTTCGGTGAGACCGGGACAGGGACTGACTATGGCTACACCTTC. Amino acid sequence: CASFGETGTGTDYGYTF.

This clonotype was detected only a few times. The rearrangement uses TRBV7-9 and TRBJ2-3; D possibly matches TRBD1 or TRBD2 (5 bases each). The CDR3 is 18 amino acids. Germline assignment: CDR1 SEHNR and CDR2 FQNEAQ (reference sequence). V was cut by 1 base and J by 8 bases, with 25 bases left in between. CDR3 in amino acids: CASSLGFGGTQPRGTQYF. The CDR3 bases are TGTGCCAGCAGCTTAGGATTTGGGGGTACCCAACCTCGAGGTACGCAGTATTTT.

This clonotype appeared a few times. The V call is TRBV7-6, the J call TRBJ2-3; D may match TRBD1 or TRBD2 (5 bases each). V was trimmed by 1 base and J by 2 bases, leaving 10 bases between them. Germline lookup yields CDR1 SGHVS and CDR2 FNYEAQ. This CDR3 is 15 amino acids long. Here the CDR3 DNA reads TGTGCCAGCAGCTTAGTTGGGGGACCCACAGATACGCAGTATTTT. Its translation is CASSLVGGPTDTQYF.

This clonotype appeared a few times. The chain combines TRBV11-3 with TRBJ1-5; D not resolved. Germline V gene data show CDR1 as SGHNT and CDR2 as YENEEA. V was pared by 1 base and J by 3 bases, with 25 bases between. This CDR3 comprises 20 residues. This CDR3 is CASSLVTIDVGFHVNQPQHF. For the CDR3, the DNA is TGTGCCAGCAGCTTAGTTACTATAGACGTGGGGTTTCACGTCAATCAGCCCCAGCATTTT. The whole variable domain, remainder taken from reference TRBV11-3 and TRBJ1-5, is EAGVVQSPRYKIIEKKQPVAFWCNPISGHNTLYWYLQNLGQGPELLIRYENEEAVDDSQLPKDRFSAERLKGVDSTLKIQPAELGDSAVYLCASSLVTIDVGFHVNQPQHFGDGTRLSIL.

The CDR3 DNA reads TGTGCCAGCAGCTTTGGCAGGATAAATGAGCAGTTCTTC. Translation: CASSFGRINEQFF. The chain links TRBV5-6 to TRBJ2-1; no definite D call. This CDR3 is 13 amino acids long. The germline V gene has CDR1 SGHDT and CDR2 YYEEEE. V shed 2 bases and J shed 7 bases, with 10 bases lying between them.

The rearrangement uses TRBV7-3 and TRBJ2-1; no reliable D call. Trimming took 1 base from V and 10 from J, leaving 11 bases between them. The CDR3 spans 13 residues. Germline CDR1 reads SGHTA; CDR2 reads FQGTGA. The CDR3 sequence is CASSLKYGDEQFF. The CDR3 nucleotides read TGTGCCAGCAGCTTAAAGTATGGAGACGAGCAGTTCTTC. The full variable domain, rest sourced from reference TRBV7-3 and TRBJ2-1, is GAGVSQTPSNKVTEKGKYVELRCDPISGHTALYWYRQSLGQGPEFLIYFQGTGAADDSGLPNDRFFAVRPEGSVSTLKIQRTERGDSAVYLCASSLKYGDEQFFGPGTRLTVL.

Only a few counts were recorded for this clonotype. This chain connects TRBV6-6 to TRBJ2-3; no clear D gene. In germline, CDR1 is MNHNY, CDR2 SVGAGI (reference sequence). The CDR3 loop spans 13 amino acids. The V end was cut by 5 bases, the J end by 3 bases, with 9 bases between. The CDR3 DNA reads TGTGCCAGCAGTCAGGCAGAGACAGATACGCAGTATTTT. Its protein product is CASSQAETDTQYF.

This chain joins TRBV7-9 and TRBJ1-3; 9 bases align to TRBD1. The CDR3 extends over 17 amino acids. The V and J ends lost 4 bases and 0 bases, in that order; junction bases with no gene match: 7. Germline assignment: CDR1 SEHNR and CDR2 FQNEAQ (reference sequence). Here the CDR3 reads CASSSPTGGSSGNTIYF. The CDR3 DNA follows: TGTGCCAGCAGCTCACCGACAGGGGGGTCCTCTGGAAACACCATATATTTT.

J is TRBJ1-6 and V is TRBV4-2; D is unclear. Trimming left V 0 bases short and J 8 bases short, with 11 bases between. The germline V gene has CDR1 LGHNA and CDR2 YNFKEQ. The CDR3 length is 15 residues. DNA of the CDR3: TGTGCCAGCAGCCAAGAGAGAGGTATCGATTCACCCCTCCACTTT. Amino acid sequence: CASSQERGIDSPLHF.

In DNA, the CDR3 is TGCAGCGTTGGTACGGGTTATGAAAAACTGTTTTTT. Protein product: CSVGTGYEKLFF. This chain connects TRBV29-1 to TRBJ1-4; D is ambiguous. CDR3 size: 12 residues. V lost 4 bases to trimming and J lost 6 bases, with 9 bases between them. The germline V gene has CDR1 SQVTM and CDR2 ANQGSEA.

The chain couples TRBV7-6 to TRBJ1-4, with TRBD1 as a possible D gene (5 bases). The germline gives CDR1 SGHVS, CDR2 FNYEAQ. The CDR3 contains 13 residues. V gave up 3 bases and J gave up 3 bases, with 5 bases separating them. In DNA, the CDR3 is TGTGCCAGCAGCTTGGGGGCTAATGAAAAACTGTTTTTT. Translating gives CASSLGANEKLFF.

This clonotype was observed at least ten times. The chain links TRBV2 to TRBJ2-1, with TRBD2 matching 8 bases. J gave up 7 bases and V 5 bases, and 13 bases lay outside the gene matches. This CDR3 has 16 amino acids. Germline CDR1 is SNHLY and CDR2 is FYNNEI. The CDR3 protein is CASSPEGVVAGNEQFF. Written as DNA, the CDR3 is TGTGCCAGCAGTCCCGAGGGGGTGGTAGCGGGGAATGAGCAGTTCTTC.

This rearrangement joins TRBV19 to TRBJ2-2; D may be TRBD2 (6 bases). The CDR3 runs to 15 residues. Germline CDR1 and CDR2: LNHDA and SQIVND (reference sequence). Trimming left V 3 bases short and J 5 bases short, with 13 bases between. The CDR3 DNA sequence: TGTGCCAGTAGTATCTTGGGCGGGAAAACCGGGGAGCTGTTTTTT. Residues: CASSILGGKTGELFF.

The rearrangement uses TRBV6-5 and TRBJ2-3; TRBD2 agrees at 11 bases. The CDR3 covers 20 residues. The germline CDR1 and CDR2 sequences are MNHEY and SVGAGI. Trimming removed 0 bases from V and 1 base from J; junction bases left unmatched: 12. The CDR3 sequence: CASSYSDGASGLAGTDTQYF. Written as DNA, the CDR3 is TGTGCCAGCAGTTACTCGGACGGGGCTTCGGGACTAGCGGGCACAGATACGCAGTATTTT.

This clonotype was seen at least ten times. This chain connects TRBV7-2 to TRBJ2-2, with 9 bases lining up with TRBD2. Germline trimming cut 4 bases from V and 5 bases from J; bases unmatched to any gene: 8. Germline CDR1 is SGHTA and CDR2 is FQGNSA. This CDR3 spans 16 amino acids. In DNA form, the CDR3 reads TGTGCCAGCAGCTCTCGTAGCGGGGGAGGGACCGGGGAGCTGTTTTTT. It is translated as CASSSRSGGGTGELFF.

This sequence joins TRBV5-1 and TRBJ2-1; 8 positions agree with TRBD1. CDR1 and CDR2 (germline): SGHRS, YFSETQ. This CDR3 comprises 15 residues. The ends lost 4 bases at V and 2 bases at J; junction bases unmatched: 5. The CDR3 nucleotides are TGCGCCAGCAGCCCCGGACAGGGCCCCTACAATGAGCAGTTCTTC. Amino acids: CASSPGQGPYNEQFF. The whole variable domain, filled in from reference TRBV5-1 and TRBJ2-1, reads KAGVTQTPRYLIKTRGQQVTLSCSPISGHRSVSWYQQTPGQGLQFLFEYFSETQRNKGNFPGRFSGRQFSNSRSEMNVSTLELGDSALYLCASSPGQGPYNEQFFGPGTRLTVL.

This clonotype was seen ten or more times. The gene calls are TRBV4-1 and TRBJ1-1; maybe TRBD1 (5 bases). Germline CDR1 is MGHRA and CDR2 is YSYEKL. This CDR3 is 14 amino acids long. Trimming removed 4 bases from V and 2 bases from J, with 11 bases in between. The CDR3 region has the DNA TGCGCCAGCAGCCTATCGACAGCCAACACTGAAGCTTTCTTT. Amino acids: CASSLSTANTEAFF.

This clonotype came up once. The rearrangement joins TRBV11-1 to TRBJ2-7, with D perhaps TRBD2 (5 bases). There are 13 residues in the CDR3. Per the germline V gene, CDR1 is SGHAT and CDR2 is FQDESV (reference sequence). V was trimmed by 5 bases and J by 1 base, leaving 9 bases between them. The DNA for the CDR3 is TGTGCCAGCAGCGAGGGTATTTCCTACGAGCAGTACTTC. Translating gives CASSEGISYEQYF.

The chain links TRBV7-8 to TRBJ1-1; 7 nucleotides agree with TRBD1. The V gene end was trimmed by 4 bases and the J gene end by 12 bases; junction bases not matched to a gene: 8. Germline V CDR1 and CDR2: SGHVS, FQNEAQ. The CDR3 covers 12 residues. The CDR3 spells CASSSGQPNTFF. CDR3 DNA: TGTGCCAGCAGCTCGGGACAGCCGAACACTTTCTTT.

V is TRBV14 and J is TRBJ2-1; TRBD2 matches 11 bases. The J segment lost 0 bases and the V segment lost 2 bases, leaving 6 bases of the junction unmatched. The CDR3 is 18 residues long. Per the germline V gene, CDR1 is SGHDN and CDR2 is FVKESK. The CDR3 loop is CASSQLLAGESSYNEQFF. CDR3 coding DNA: TGTGCCAGCAGCCAATTACTAGCGGGGGAGAGCTCCTACAATGAGCAGTTCTTC.